A selection of T cell receptor beta chains follows, all from one sample in a study of post-analysis software for immune sequencing data. TCRdb re-derived calls from the PCR reads in MiXCR, one entry per CDR3 protein. The profile shows 180,000 or so distinct CDR3 sequences, 25% to 35% of them singletons. The sequencing sample was made of blood. The receptors derive from a girl younger than 18 with multiple sclerosis. CDR3s include the opening cysteine and the closing phenylalanine or tryptophan. Each record gives: J gene, V gene, D gene, clone size, CDR3 protein, CDR3 DNA. A D gene is named only where the DNA matches it firmly. The size entry is marked missing in some rows and otherwise reads once, few, many or a size class.

TRBJ1-4	TRBV29-1	-	few	CSVPAGGKLFF	TGCAGCGTTCCCGCGGGAGGGAAACTGTTTTTT
TRBJ2-7	TRBV2	-	-	CASSEIQVSYEQYF	TGTGCCAGCAGTGAAATCCAGGTCTCCTACGAGCAGTACTTC
TRBJ2-1	TRBV13	-	-	CASSLVANEQVF	TGTGCCAGCAGCTTAGTGGCGAATGAGCAGGTCTTC
TRBJ1-1	TRBV5-1	-	-	CASSLDRETAMNTEAFF	TGCGCCAGCAGCTTGGACCGGGAAACGGCCATGAACACTGAAGCTTTCTTT
TRBJ1-1	TRBV12-3/TRBV12-4	-	few	CASRLRGVPEAFF	TGTGCCAGCAGGCTGAGGGGTGTCCCTGAAGCTTTCTTT
TRBJ2-7	TRBV28	-	-	CATQVARPPYEQYF	TGTGCCACGCAGGTAGCCCGACCGCCCTACGAGCAGTACTTC
TRBJ2-4	TRBV3-1	-	few	CASSHVTGVAWGIQYF	TGTGCCAGCAGCCATGTGACGGGGGTCGCCTGGGGCATTCAGTACTTC
TRBJ1-5	TRBV18	TRBD1	many	CASSPPGGGNQPQHF	TGTGCCAGCTCTCCCCCAGGGGGCGGCAATCAGCCCCAGCATTTT
TRBJ1-2	TRBV5-5	-	few	CVSSFRGGIYGYTF	TGTGTCAGCAGCTTCCGCGGGGGGATCTATGGCTACACCTTC
TRBJ1-2	TRBV2	TRBD1	few	CASRKTGGLLYGYTF	TGTGCCAGCCGGAAGACAGGGGGCCTCCTCTATGGCTACACCTTC
TRBJ2-1	TRBV7-9	TRBD1	few	CASSYRDRGNEQFF	TGTGCCAGCAGCTACCGGGACAGGGGCAATGAGCAGTTCTTC
TRBJ2-1	TRBV6-2/TRBV6-3	TRBD1	-	CASMGTGGFSEQFF	TGTGCCAGCATGGGGACAGGGGGCTTTAGTGAGCAGTTCTTC
TRBJ2-6	TRBV29-1	-	-	CSVEGGSSGTNVLTF	TGCAGCGTTGAAGGTGGGAGCTCTGGGACCAACGTCCTGACTTTC
TRBJ1-2	TRBV20-1	-	-	CSASTGCYGYTF	TGCAGTGCTAGCACAGGTTGCTATGGCTACACCTTC
TRBJ1-1	TRBV6-5	-	few	CASSSARQQTRTLGAFF	TGTGCCAGCAGTTCCGCCAGACAGCAGACCCGCACTTTGGGAGCTTTCTTT
TRBJ2-1	TRBV12-3/TRBV12-4	TRBD2	-	CASNSPGTSVYNEQFF	TGTGCCAGCAATTCCCCAGGGACTAGCGTATACAATGAGCAGTTCTTC
TRBJ1-4	TRBV5-1	-	few	CASSRGRANEKLFF	TGCGCCAGCAGCCGCGGACGAGCTAATGAAAAACTGTTTTTT
TRBJ2-7	TRBV5-6	TRBD2	-	CASSLGFRLAGFYEQYF	TGTGCCAGCAGCTTGGGATTCCGGCTAGCGGGGTTCTACGAGCAGTACTTC
TRBJ2-7	TRBV24-1	-	many	CATSDPGHPYEQYF	TGTGCCACCAGTGACCCCGGACATCCCTACGAGCAGTACTTC
TRBJ2-1	TRBV11-2	TRBD2	-	CASSLVYGGAFNEQFF	TGTGCCAGCAGCTTAGTCTACGGGGGGGCCTTCAATGAGCAGTTCTTC
TRBJ2-5	TRBV5-1	-	few	CASRDLPQETQYF	TGCGCCAGCAGAGACCTGCCCCAAGAGACCCAGTACTTC
TRBJ2-7	TRBV5-1	TRBD1	many	CASSRKTGGENEQYF	TGCGCCAGCAGCCGTAAGACAGGGGGCGAAAACGAGCAGTACTTC
TRBJ2-7	TRBV4-1	-	few	CASSQGQGRGEQYF	TGCGCCAGCAGCCAAGGACAGGGGAGGGGCGAGCAGTACTTC
TRBJ1-5	TRBV10-3	-	few	CAISGRNNQPQHF	TGTGCCATCAGTGGACGTAACAATCAGCCCCAGCATTTT
TRBJ1-2	TRBV18	-	few	CASSPSGYDYGYTF	TGTGCCAGCTCACCCTCGGGGTACGACTATGGCTACACCTTC
TRBJ2-1	TRBV20-1	-	many	CSARGESGSRGNEQFF	TGCAGTGCCCGAGGGGAAAGCGGGAGCAGGGGGAATGAGCAGTTCTTC
TRBJ2-2	TRBV7-2	TRBD1	-	CASSWGTGAGELFF	TGTGCCAGCAGCTGGGGGACAGGGGCCGGGGAGCTGTTTTTT
TRBJ2-5	TRBV7-2	-	-	CASSLDRGARETQYF	TGTGCCAGCAGCTTAGATCGGGGGGCGAGGGAGACCCAGTACTTC
TRBJ2-3	TRBV7-9	-	few	CASSLRDADTQYF	TGTGCCAGCAGCCTCCGGGACGCCGATACGCAGTATTTT
TRBJ2-1	TRBV6-1	-	many	CASSAYRNEQFF	TGTGCCAGCAGTGCCTACAGGAATGAGCAGTTCTTC
TRBJ1-5	TRBV29-1	-	-	CSVGKSCNQPQHF	TGCAGCGTTGGAAAATCCTGCAATCAGCCCCAGCATTTT
TRBJ2-7	TRBV20-1	-	-	CSARVAGLYEQYF	TGCAGTGCTAGGGTCGCGGGGCTCTACGAGCAGTACTTC
TRBJ2-5	TRBV11-2	-	-	CASSLRPDSTYQETQYF	TGTGCCAGCAGCCTACGACCGGACAGTACGTACCAAGAGACCCAGTACTTC
TRBJ2-1	TRBV5-1	TRBD1	many	CASSFYTGQGRDEQFF	TGCGCCAGCAGCTTTTATACGGGACAGGGGAGGGATGAGCAGTTCTTC
TRBJ2-5	TRBV3-1	-	few	CASSQKSRQYQETQYF	TGTGCCAGCAGCCAAAAATCCCGACAGTACCAAGAGACCCAGTACTTC
TRBJ1-1	TRBV5-1	-	-	CASSVSTVSTEAFF	TGCGCCAGCAGCGTGTCGACGGTTTCCACTGAAGCTTTCTTT
TRBJ2-7	TRBV5-1	-	many	CASRQGGTYEQYF	TGCGCCAGCAGGCAGGGGGGCACCTACGAGCAGTACTTC
TRBJ2-6	TRBV5-1	-	many	CASSLDLGAGANVLTF	TGCGCCAGCAGCTTGGATTTGGGGGCTGGGGCCAACGTCCTGACTTTC
TRBJ2-3	TRBV2	-	few	CAGRASAGATTDTQYF	TGTGCCGGCAGGGCCTCGGCAGGGGCGACCACAGATACGCAGTATTTT
TRBJ2-1	TRBV28	-	few	CASTQQDPTYNEQFF	TGTGCCAGCACCCAACAGGACCCCACCTACAATGAGCAGTTCTTC
TRBJ2-5	TRBV2	-	many	CASSDDGETQYF	TGTGCCAGCAGTGATGACGGGGAGACCCAGTACTTC
TRBJ1-5	TRBV10-3	-	-	CAIRDGYSNQPQHF	TGTGCCATTAGAGACGGGTATAGCAATCAGCCCCAGCATTTT
TRBJ2-3	TRBV6-6	-	-	CASSQLTGDTQYF	TGTGCCAGCAGTCAACTCACGGGCGATACGCAGTATTTT
TRBJ2-3	TRBV10-1	-	many	CASSEGSISTDTQYF	TGCGCCAGCAGTGAGGGCTCGATCAGCACAGATACGCAGTATTTT
TRBJ2-5	TRBV29-1	-	-	CSVELLQGKETQYF	TGCAGCGTTGAACTACTCCAGGGAAAAGAGACCCAGTACTTC
TRBJ2-7	TRBV7-2	-	few	CASSLASLAISSYEQYF	TGTGCCAGCAGCTTAGCTTCGTTGGCGATAAGCTCCTACGAGCAGTACTTC
TRBJ1-5	TRBV6-1	-	-	CASNYRETGQPQHF	TGTGCCAGCAATTACAGGGAAACGGGGCAGCCCCAGCATTTT
TRBJ2-7	TRBV7-2	-	-	CASRDDICYEQYF	TGTGCCAGCAGGGACGACATTTGCTACGAGCAGTACTTC
TRBJ2-5	TRBV3-1	-	few	CASSQPWEVEETQYF	TGTGCCAGCAGCCAACCCTGGGAGGTTGAGGAGACCCAGTACTTC
TRBJ1-2	TRBV16	-	-	CASSQTGDGHTF	TGTGCCAGCAGCCAAACCGGGGATGGCCACACCTTC
TRBJ2-7	TRBV18	TRBD1	-	CASTPNGRGPSYEQYF	TGTGCCAGCACACCCAACGGCAGGGGGCCCTCCTACGAGCAGTACTTC
TRBJ2-7	TRBV20-1	-	-	CSAEGTGEQYF	TGCAGTGCCGAAGGGACGGGGGAGCAGTACTTC
TRBJ2-5	TRBV20-1	TRBD1	-	CSSGQGKETQYF	TGCAGTTCGGGACAGGGAAAAGAGACCCAGTACTTC
TRBJ2-1	TRBV9	TRBD1	-	CASSPEGQGMGGQFF	TGTGCCAGCAGCCCCGAGGGACAGGGGATGGGGGGGCAGTTCTTC
TRBJ2-7	TRBV12-3/TRBV12-4	TRBD1	many	CASRAGQGSYEQYF	TGTGCCAGCAGGGCAGGACAGGGTTCCTACGAGCAGTACTTC
TRBJ1-2	TRBV4-1	-	many	CASSQDFRYGYTF	TGCGCCAGCAGCCAAGATTTTCGATATGGCTACACCTTC
TRBJ2-2	TRBV2	TRBD2	-	CASSEAGGLAGVAGELFF	TGTGCCAGCAGTGAAGCTGGGGGACTAGCGGGAGTTGCCGGGGAGCTGTTTTTT
TRBJ2-1	TRBV7-9	TRBD2	few	CASSRLAGDISYNEQFF	TGTGCCAGCAGCCGCTTAGCGGGAGATATATCCTACAATGAGCAGTTCTTC
TRBJ2-4	TRBV27	TRBD2	-	CASSLEGTITLAKNIQYF	TGTGCCAGCAGCTTAGAGGGGACTATTACTTTAGCCAAAAACATTCAGTACTTC
TRBJ2-3	TRBV5-1	TRBD1	-	CASSRGTGTTDTQYF	TGCGCCAGCAGCCGGGGGACAGGGACCACAGATACGCAGTATTTT